The 10 T cell receptor beta chains in this list originate from one sample, sequenced in a study of cytomegalovirus exposure and HLA in healthy donors. Using immunoSEQ multiplex PCR, the repertoire was profiled, and TCRdb retains in-frame clones only, with some absent. The profile covers fewer than 300,000 clones, with roughly 90% appearing a single time and about 0.86% taken by the ten largest. The sequencing input was PBMCs. The source of these receptors is a woman under 30 in good health and CMV-seronegative.

The chain uses TRBV5-6 and TRBJ2-1; 9 bases map to TRBD2. The CDR3 runs 16 residues. Germline V gives CDR1 SGHDT, CDR2 YYEEEE. Unmatched junction bases numbered 12, after V lost 5 bases and J lost 6 bases. Written as DNA, the CDR3 is TGTGCCAGCAGATATGCTAGCGGGGATTATATCAATGAGCAGTTCTTC. Amino acid sequence: CASRYASGDYINEQFF.

This clone was counted once. This chain uses TRBV9 with TRBJ2-7; 7 bases map to TRBD1. V lost 2 bases to trimming and J lost 3 bases; unmatched junction nucleotides: 8. Germline V gene lookup returns CDR1 SGDLS and CDR2 YYNGEE. This CDR3 spans 15 amino acids. The CDR3 region is CASSVATGLIYEQYF. The DNA of the CDR3 is TGTGCCAGCAGCGTGGCGACAGGGCTTATCTACGAGCAGTACTTC.

The rearrangement links TRBV29-1 to TRBJ1-2, with 7 positions matching TRBD1. The CDR3 covers 15 residues. Germline CDR1 is SQVTM and CDR2 is ANQGSEA. V lost 3 bases, J lost 4 bases, and 11 bases stayed unmatched. The CDR3 DNA follows: TGCAGCGTTGATAATCTGGGACAGTTCCGCTATGGCTACACCTTC. Translated: CSVDNLGQFRYGYTF.

The chain joins TRBV28 to TRBJ2-5; 7 bases agree with TRBD2. V gave up 5 bases and J gave up 2 bases; unmatched junction bases: 8. The CDR3 runs to 15 residues. Germline assignment: CDR1 MDHEN and CDR2 SYDVKM. The CDR3 DNA reads as TGTGCCAGCAGTCGCAGTCTAGCGGAACAAGAGACCCAGTACTTC. Residues: CASSRSLAEQETQYF.

CDR3: CAWSVRSFQETQYF. CDR3 bases: TGTGCCTGGAGTGTACGGTCCTTCCAAGAGACCCAGTACTTC. V is TRBV30 and J is TRBJ2-5; D unresolved. The CDR3 has 14 residues. Germline-derived CDR1 and CDR2 are GTSNPN and SVGIG (reference sequence). V was clipped by 0 bases and J by 1 base, with 9 bases between them.

The gene calls are TRBV27 and TRBJ1-2, with a possible D match to TRBD1 (5 bases). V was pared by 8 bases and J by 0 bases, with 13 bases between. The germline V gene has CDR1 MNHEY and CDR2 SMNVEV (reference sequence). The CDR3 is 14 residues long. DNA for the CDR3: TGTGCCAGCGGCCTGTCGGGGGCTAACTATGGCTACACCTTC. Its translation: CASGLSGANYGYTF.

This clone was detected once. The J gene is TRBJ2-1, the V gene TRBV10-3, with a tentative D call TRBD1 (6 bases). Trimming stripped 7 bases from V and 6 bases from J, with 22 bases between. Germline CDR1 is ENHRY and CDR2 is SYGVKD. CDR3 length: 16 amino acids. CDR3 bases: TGTGCCATCACCAACCCGATAGGGGGAAGGGTCAATGAGCAGTTCTTC. Its translation: CAITNPIGGRVNEQFF.

This clone was seen more than once but under ten times. The chain employs TRBV7-3 and TRBJ2-3; TRBD1 matches 7 bases. Trimming at V came to 2 bases and at J to 4 bases, leaving 6 bases not matched to a gene. The CDR3 is made up of 15 amino acids. Germline CDR1 and CDR2: SGHTA and FQGTGA. In nucleotides, the CDR3 is TGTGCCAGCAGCTTATTGGGCCAGGGGGCAGATACGCAGTATTTT. This gives the protein CASSLLGQGADTQYF.

The V and J genes are TRBV27 and TRBJ2-7, with D maybe TRBD2 (6 bases). V dropped 6 bases and J dropped 3 bases, with 15 bases sitting between them. This CDR3 has 14 residues. Germline values: CDR1 MNHEY, CDR2 SMNVEV (reference sequence). CDR3 nucleotides: TGTGCCAGCAGCCCAACTAGCTTCTACTACGAGCAGTACTTC. Translated: CASSPTSFYYEQYF.

J is TRBJ2-5 and V is TRBV27, with 7 bases lining up with TRBD1. The J segment lost 1 base and the V segment lost 6 bases, leaving 8 bases of the junction unmatched. Germline values: CDR1 MNHEY, CDR2 SMNVEV (reference sequence). The CDR3 contains 15 residues. DNA for the CDR3: TGTGCCAGCAGACCCGACAGGGTACTCCAAGAGACCCAGTACTTC. As protein: CASRPDRVLQETQYF.